This is a list of T cell receptor beta chains from one sample in a study of blood T cell repertoires in COVID-19. TCRdb's copy holds only in-frame clones and misses some; the assay was immunoSEQ multiplex PCR. The sample shows 150,000 to 200,000 clones, approximately 82% of them seen only once. Sequenced sample: peripheral blood. The receptors come from a man aged 65-85 years who had recovered from COVID-19. Both conserved end residues are part of each CDR3. Fields, in order: clone size, J gene, D gene, V gene, CDR3 DNA, CDR3 protein. The D gene is left open where the match is weak. Clone sizes are given selectively: once, few, many, or a class where the clone is expanded.

NA	TRBJ1-5	NA	TRBV5-4	TGTGCCAGCAGCTTGGGAGGGAGCAATCAGCCCCAGCATTTT	CASSLGGSNQPQHF
NA	TRBJ1-2	TRBD1	TRBV28	TGTGCCAGCAGTTCAGCCGGGACAGGGAGCCCTGGCTACACCTTC	CASSSAGTGSPGYTF
few	TRBJ2-3	TRBD2	TRBV6-5	TGTGCCAGCAGACTTGGGACTAGCAGTACGCAGTATTTT	CASRLGTSSTQYF
NA	TRBJ2-2	TRBD2	TRBV5-6	TGTGCCAGCAGCTTCGGGGCGGGAGCGGGGGAGCTGTTTTTT	CASSFGAGAGELFF
NA	TRBJ2-1	NA	TRBV7-9	TGTGCCAGCAGCTTCGATTTAGGGGCCTACAATGAGCAGTTCTTC	CASSFDLGAYNEQFF
few	TRBJ2-7	NA	TRBV2	TGTGCCAGCATTTCAACGGCAGAGGGTTCCTACGAGCAGTACTTC	CASISTAEGSYEQYF
NA	TRBJ2-3	TRBD2	TRBV19	TGTGCCAGTAGTATAGTTGCAGCGGGGGACACAGATACGCAGTATTTT	CASSIVAAGDTDTQYF
once	TRBJ1-1	NA	TRBV6-2/TRBV6-3	TGTGCCAGCACCCCCTCAGGGAACACTGAAGCTTTCTTT	CASTPSGNTEAFF
NA	TRBJ2-4	NA	TRBV21-1	TGTGCCAGCAGCAACCGAGACAGGGAACAAATAGCCAAAAACATTCAGTACTTC	CASSNRDREQIAKNIQYF
NA	TRBJ2-7	NA	TRBV18	TGTGCCAGCTCACCACCTGGGGGCCTCAACGAGCAGTACTTC	CASSPPGGLNEQYF
NA	TRBJ2-1	NA	TRBV4-3	TGCGCCAGCAGCCAGGACAAGAGCTCCTACAATGAGCAGTTCTTC	CASSQDKSSYNEQFF
NA	TRBJ2-2	NA	TRBV28	TGTGCCAGCAGTTTACTAGCGTTCGCGAACACCGGGGAGCTGTTTTTT	CASSLLAFANTGELFF
NA	TRBJ1-5	NA	TRBV7-9	TGTGCCAGCAGCCGACCGGGGTCGGGGAGCAATCAGCCCCAGCATTTT	CASSRPGSGSNQPQHF
few	TRBJ1-1	NA	TRBV2	TGTGCCAGCAAGATAGGAGGTCCGGAAGCTTTCTTT	CASKIGGPEAFF
NA	TRBJ2-2	TRBD2	TRBV27	TGTGCCAGCAGACCAGCTGGACTAGCGGGAGGGCGGGAAACCGGGGAGCTGTTTTTT	CASRPAGLAGGRETGELFF
NA	TRBJ2-2	NA	TRBV6-2/TRBV6-3	TGTGCCAGCAGCCACGACAGAAATACCGGGGAGCTGTTTTTT	CASSHDRNTGELFF
NA	TRBJ2-2	TRBD1	TRBV2	TGTGCCAGCAGTGTCGACAGGGGGGTCACCGGGGAGCTGTTTTTT	CASSVDRGVTGELFF
NA	TRBJ2-1	TRBD2	TRBV6-5	TGTGCCAGCAGTTACACTGGACTAGCGGGGGAGCAGTTCTTC	CASSYTGLAGEQFF
NA	TRBJ2-2	TRBD2	TRBV6-1	TGTGCCAGCAGTGGGGTTAGCGGGAGTGTCAACACCGGGGAGCTGTTTTTT	CASSGVSGSVNTGELFF
NA	TRBJ2-1	NA	TRBV2	TGTGCCAGCAGTTTAAGCGGCAGCTCCTACAATGAGCAGTTCTTC	CASSLSGSSYNEQFF
NA	TRBJ1-2	TRBD1	TRBV4-1	TGCGCCAGCAGCCTCACGCCCCCAGGGGGATCTAACTATGGCTACACCTTC	CASSLTPPGGSNYGYTF
many	TRBJ2-5	TRBD1	TRBV7-2	TGTGCCAGCAGCTTAGTGGAGACTTCAGGGGGCCAAGAGACCCAGTACTTC	CASSLVETSGGQETQYF
NA	TRBJ2-7	NA	TRBV18	TGTGCCAGCTCACCACCGGCACAAGGGAGATACGAGCAGTACTTC	CASSPPAQGRYEQYF
NA	TRBJ2-4	TRBD1	TRBV19	TGTGCCAGTAGTTACGACAGGGGTTCGGACAAAAACATTCAGTACTTC	CASSYDRGSDKNIQYF
once	TRBJ2-1	NA	TRBV6-2/TRBV6-3	TGTGCCAGCAGCCCATACTTAGCAGGGGCCTCCTACAATGAGCAGTTCTTC	CASSPYLAGASYNEQFF
few	TRBJ1-5	TRBD1	TRBV6-5	TGTGCCAGCAGGACTACAGGGGATAGCAATCAGCCCCAGCATTTT	CASRTTGDSNQPQHF
NA	TRBJ2-7	TRBD1	TRBV4-1	TGCGCCAGCAGCCAAGATCAAGGGGACAGGGGCTACGAGCAGTACTTC	CASSQDQGDRGYEQYF
once	TRBJ2-7	NA	TRBV28	TGTGCCAGCAGTTTACCCTTGGCGGTGAACGAGCAGTACTTC	CASSLPLAVNEQYF